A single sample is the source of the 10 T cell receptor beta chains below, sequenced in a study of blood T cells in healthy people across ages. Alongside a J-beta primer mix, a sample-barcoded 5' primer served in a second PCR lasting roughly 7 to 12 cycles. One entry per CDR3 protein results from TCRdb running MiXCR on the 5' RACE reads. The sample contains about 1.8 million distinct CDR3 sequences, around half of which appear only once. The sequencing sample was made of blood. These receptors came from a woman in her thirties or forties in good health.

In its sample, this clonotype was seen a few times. CDR3 loop: CASSLTLAGAYNEQFF. The CDR3 DNA reads TGCGCCAGCAGCCTCACCCTAGCGGGGGCCTACAATGAGCAGTTCTTC. The rearrangement joins TRBV4-3 to TRBJ2-1; TRBD2 matches at 10 bases. This CDR3 has 16 residues. V shed 4 bases, J shed 2 bases, and the junction held 5 bases outside the gene matches. Germline-derived CDR1 and CDR2 are LGHNA and YSLEER.

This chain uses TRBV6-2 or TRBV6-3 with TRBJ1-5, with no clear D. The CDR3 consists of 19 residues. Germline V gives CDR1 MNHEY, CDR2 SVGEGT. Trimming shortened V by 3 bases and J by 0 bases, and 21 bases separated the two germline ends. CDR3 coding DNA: TGTGCCAGCAGTTATCATTTCGGAGTGGGGAGAGATAGCAATCAGCCCCAGCATTTT. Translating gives CASSYHFGVGRDSNQPQHF.

The CDR3 DNA reads TGTGCCAGCAGCGGTAGCGGGGGGACCTCCCCAAACTACAATGAGCAGTTCTTC. It is translated as CASSGSGGTSPNYNEQFF. V and J are TRBV9 and TRBJ2-1; 10 bases are shared with TRBD2. Losses at the gene ends were 3 bases for V and 3 bases for J; bases not matched to a gene: 12. CDR3 size: 18 residues. Germline values: CDR1 SGDLS, CDR2 YYNGEE. The entire variable domain, with the rest obtained from reference TRBV9 and TRBJ2-1, is as follows: DSGVTQTPKHLITATGQRVTLRCSPRSGDLSVYWYQQSLDQGLQFLIQYYNGEERAKGNILERFSAQQFPDLHSELNLSSLELGDSALYFCASSGSGGTSPNYNEQFFGPGTRLTVL.

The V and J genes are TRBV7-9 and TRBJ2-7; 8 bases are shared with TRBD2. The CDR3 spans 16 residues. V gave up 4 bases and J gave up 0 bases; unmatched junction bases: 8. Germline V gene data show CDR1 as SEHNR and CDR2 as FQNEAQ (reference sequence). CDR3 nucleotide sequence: TGTGCCAGCAGCTCTGGGGGCGGGGGGACCTCCTACGAGCAGTACTTC. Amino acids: CASSSGGGGTSYEQYF. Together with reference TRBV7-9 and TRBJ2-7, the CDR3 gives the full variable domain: DTGVSQNPRHKITKRGQNVTFRCDPISEHNRLYWYRQTLGQGPEFLTYFQNEAQLEKSRLLSDRFSAERPKGSFSTLEIQRTEQGDSAMYLCASSSGGGGTSYEQYFGPGTRLTVT.

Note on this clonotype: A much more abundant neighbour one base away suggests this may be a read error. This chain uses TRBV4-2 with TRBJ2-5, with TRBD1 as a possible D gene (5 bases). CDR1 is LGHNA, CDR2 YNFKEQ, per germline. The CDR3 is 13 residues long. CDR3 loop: CANSQAPGETQYF. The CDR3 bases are TGTGCCAACAGCCAGGCTCCAGGGGAGACCCAGTACTTC.

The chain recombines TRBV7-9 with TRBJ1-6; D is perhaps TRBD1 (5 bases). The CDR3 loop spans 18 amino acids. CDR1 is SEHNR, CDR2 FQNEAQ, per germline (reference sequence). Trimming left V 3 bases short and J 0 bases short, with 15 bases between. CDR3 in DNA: TGTGCCAGCAGCTTCGGGACGAATTTGGGCTCCTATAATTCACCCCTCCACTTT. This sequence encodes CASSFGTNLGSYNSPLHF.

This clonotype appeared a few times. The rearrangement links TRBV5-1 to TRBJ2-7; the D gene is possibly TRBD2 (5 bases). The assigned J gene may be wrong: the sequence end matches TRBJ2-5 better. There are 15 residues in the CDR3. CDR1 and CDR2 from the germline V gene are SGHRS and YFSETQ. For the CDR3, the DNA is TGCGCCAGCAGCTTTGATGAGGGTAGAAGTGAGACCCAGTACTTC. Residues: CASSFDEGRSETQYF.

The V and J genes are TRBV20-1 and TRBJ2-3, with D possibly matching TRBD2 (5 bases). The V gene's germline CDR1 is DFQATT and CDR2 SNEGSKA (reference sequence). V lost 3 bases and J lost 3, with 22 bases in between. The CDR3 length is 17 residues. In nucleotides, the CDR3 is TGCAGTGCTAGGAATTCCCTCCCTAGCAGACTGACAGATACGCAGTATTTT. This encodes CSARNSLPSRLTDTQYF.

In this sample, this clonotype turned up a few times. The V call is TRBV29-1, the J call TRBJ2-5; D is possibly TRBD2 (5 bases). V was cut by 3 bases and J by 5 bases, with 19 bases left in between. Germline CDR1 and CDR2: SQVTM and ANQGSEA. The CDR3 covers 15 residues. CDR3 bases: TGCAGCGTTGACCACCCCGACCGTCCGGGGGAGACCCAGTACTTC. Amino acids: CSVDHPDRPGETQYF. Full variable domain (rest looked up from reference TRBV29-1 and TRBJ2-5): SAVISQKPSRDICQRGTSLTIQCQVDSQVTMMFWYRQQPGQSLTLIATANQGSEATYESGFVIDKFPISRPNLTFSTLTVSNMSPEDSSIYLCSVDHPDRPGETQYFGPGTRLLVL.

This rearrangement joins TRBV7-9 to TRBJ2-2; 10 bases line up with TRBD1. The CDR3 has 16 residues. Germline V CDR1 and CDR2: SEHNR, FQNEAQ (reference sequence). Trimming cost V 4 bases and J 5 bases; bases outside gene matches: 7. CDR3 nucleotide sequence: TGTGCCAGCAGCTCATGGACAGGGGGGTATACCGGGGAGCTGTTTTTT. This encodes CASSSWTGGYTGELFF.